Listed here are 13 T cell receptor beta chains from one sample, sequenced in a study of cytomegalovirus exposure and HLA in healthy donors. PCR involved 60 Vbeta and 13 Jbeta primers. This table comes from immunoSEQ multiplex PCR, and its TCRdb copy is limited to in-frame clones, with some not included. The data hold some 120,000 clones, with about 80% observed a single time. Source material: PBMCs. All receptors come from a man aged 25 to 40 in good health and CMV-seropositive.

This clone was seen a handful of times. The chain links TRBV5-4 to TRBJ2-5, with D tentatively TRBD2 (5 bases). Germline V gene lookup returns CDR1 SGHNT and CDR2 YYREEE (reference sequence). V dropped 7 bases and J dropped 2 bases, with 6 bases sitting between them. This CDR3 contains 11 residues. This CDR3 reads CASGLQETQYF. The CDR3 DNA follows: TGTGCCAGCGGACTTCAAGAGACCCAGTACTTC.

With respect to this clone: Other DNA sequences in this specimen translate into the identical CDR3. This CDR3 is CASSLGGAEAFF. The CDR3 DNA is TGTGCCAGCAGCTTAGGCGGAGCCGAAGCTTTCTTT. V gene TRBV7-9 combines with J gene TRBJ1-1; D is unresolved. This CDR3 spans 12 amino acids. Germline CDR1 reads SEHNR; CDR2 reads FQNEAQ (reference sequence). Trimming shortened V by 1 base and J by 8 bases, and 8 bases separated the two germline ends.

The chain is built from TRBV5-8 and TRBJ2-1; 7 nucleotides line up with TRBD1. V gave up 2 bases and J gave up 1 base; unmatched junction bases: 3. CDR1 is SGHTS, CDR2 YDEGEE, per germline. The CDR3 length is 15 residues. CDR3 residues: CASSFSQGSYNEQFF. CDR3 nucleotides: TGTGCCAGCAGCTTCTCACAGGGGTCCTACAATGAGCAGTTCTTC. The full variable domain, in which reference TRBV5-8 and TRBJ2-1 provide the parts outside the CDR3, is EAGVTQSPTHLIKTRGQQATLRCSPISGHTSVYWYQQALGLGLQFLLWYDEGEERNRGNFPPRFSGRQFPNYSSELNVNALELEDSALYLCASSFSQGSYNEQFFGPGTRLTVL.

The table lists this clone with a count of one. The V call is TRBV4-3, the J call TRBJ2-1; possible D gene TRBD2, 5 bases. CDR3 length: 15 amino acids. V was pared by 4 bases and J by 1 base, with 11 bases between. In germline, CDR1 is LGHNA, CDR2 YSLEER. CDR3 coding DNA: TGCGCCAGCAGCCTTAGAGAGGGATCCTACAATGAGCAGTTCTTC. Translated: CASSLREGSYNEQFF.

V is TRBV7-9 and J is TRBJ2-7; D call uncertain. CDR1 and CDR2 from the germline V gene are SEHNR and FQNEAQ (reference sequence). V lost 3 bases and J lost 4, with 7 bases in between. The CDR3 covers 12 residues. DNA for the CDR3: TGTGCCAGCAGCTTCACATTTTACGAGCAGTACTTC. This codes for CASSFTFYEQYF.

The chain links TRBV27 to TRBJ2-7, with TRBD2 matching over 7 bases. The J segment lost 11 bases and the V segment lost 8 bases, leaving 9 bases of the junction unmatched. Germline V CDR1 and CDR2: MNHEY, SMNVEV (reference sequence). CDR3 length equals 11 residues. The CDR3 coding sequence is TGTGCCAGCGTCAGCGGGGTTTGGGAGTACTTC. Encoded protein: CASVSGVWEYF.

The chain links TRBV19 to TRBJ2-1, with 7 bases matching TRBD1. Germline CDR1 LNHDA, CDR2 SQIVND (reference sequence). The V gene end was trimmed by 5 bases and the J gene end by 2 bases; junction bases not matched to a gene: 6. The CDR3 runs 15 residues. The CDR3 sequence: CASSLRTGPYNEQFF. The CDR3 bases are TGTGCCAGTAGTCTTCGGACAGGCCCCTACAATGAGCAGTTCTTC.

This clone was counted a few times. This sequence joins TRBV11-2 and TRBJ1-5; weak D call: TRBD1 (5 bases). Germline values: CDR1 SGHAT, CDR2 FQNNGV. The length of the CDR3 is 13 residues. Trimming stripped 0 bases from V and 5 bases from J, with 5 bases between. CDR3 sequence: CASSLDRDQPQHF. CDR3 coding DNA: TGTGCCAGCAGCTTAGACAGGGATCAGCCCCAGCATTTT.

The gene calls are TRBV7-3 and TRBJ2-1; 14 bases line up with TRBD2. J gave up 4 bases and V 5 bases, and 4 bases lay outside the gene matches. CDR1 and CDR2 from the germline V gene are SGHTA and FQGTGA. The CDR3 consists of 16 residues. The CDR3 DNA is TGTGCCAGCAGCCCAAGGACTAGCGGGAGGTACAATGAGCAGTTCTTC. It specifies CASSPRTSGRYNEQFF.

This clone has only a few counts. This chain uses TRBV4-3 with TRBJ2-2; a weak D match, TRBD2 (6 bases). The V end lost 0 bases, the J end lost 1 base, and 15 bases lay between the germline ends. The CDR3 sequence is 18 residues long. Germline V gene lookup returns CDR1 LGHNA and CDR2 YSLEER. The CDR3 reads CASSQDNVLARNTGELFF. The CDR3 DNA follows: TGCGCCAGCAGCCAAGATAACGTCCTAGCGCGGAACACCGGGGAGCTGTTTTTT.

The chain recombines TRBV7-9 with TRBJ2-1, with 8 bases matching TRBD2. This CDR3 has 17 amino acids. Germline CDR1 and CDR2: SEHNR and FQNEAQ (reference sequence). V gave up 2 bases and J gave up 0 bases; unmatched junction bases: 6. The CDR3 DNA sequence: TGTGCCAGCAGCTTACGAGCCAGCGGGAGCTCCTACAATGAGCAGTTCTTC. Protein sequence: CASSLRASGSSYNEQFF.

The chain couples TRBV11-2 to TRBJ2-7, with unresolved D. This CDR3 spans 14 amino acids. V was pared by 2 bases and J by 3 bases, with 11 bases between. The germline V gene has CDR1 SGHAT and CDR2 FQNNGV. The CDR3 loop is CASSLLSKIYEQYF. CDR3 in DNA: TGTGCCAGCAGCTTATTGTCCAAAATCTACGAGCAGTACTTC.

This clone is a singleton in its sample. CDR3 sequence: CASSVDIGSPEAFF. The CDR3 nucleotides are TGTGCCAGCAGCGTAGACATCGGGAGTCCAGAAGCTTTCTTT. The chain combines TRBV9 with TRBJ1-1; D unresolved. Germline V CDR1 and CDR2: SGDLS, YYNGEE. The CDR3 runs to 14 residues. Trimming removed 0 bases from V and 8 bases from J, with 14 bases in between.